Shown below are 26 T cell receptor beta chains from a single sample sequenced in a study of blood T cell repertoires in COVID-19. Libraries were prepared by immunoSEQ multiplex PCR; TCRdb keeps only in-frame clonotypes and omits some of them. The sample lists about 210,000 clones; roughly 90% were seen once. The source material was PBMCs or T cells enriched from blood (not recorded which). These receptors were obtained from a man between 18 and 29 years old with acute COVID-19.

This clone was picked up a small number of times. This chain joins TRBV6-5 and TRBJ1-2; D ambiguous. CDR1 is MNHEY, CDR2 SVGAGI, per germline. CDR3 length: 13 amino acids. V lost 6 bases, J lost 8 bases, and 16 bases lay in between. The CDR3 bases are TGTGCCAGCAGAGACACACCTACGTACGGCTACACCTTC. This translates into CASRDTPTYGYTF.

The rearrangement joins TRBV28 to TRBJ2-7, with 11 bases matching TRBD1. This CDR3 is 15 amino acids long. V gave up 5 bases and J gave up 4 bases; unmatched junction bases: 7. Germline V CDR1 and CDR2: MDHEN, SYDVKM. The CDR3 here is CASSPRRDRGYEQYF. The CDR3 DNA is TGTGCCAGCAGTCCCCGCCGGGACAGGGGGTACGAGCAGTACTTC.

The chain employs TRBV7-2 and TRBJ2-5, with 10 bases aligning to TRBD2. Germline lookup yields CDR1 SGHTA and CDR2 FQGNSA. The CDR3 loop spans 15 amino acids. With 3 bases clipped from V and 4 bases from J, the junction kept 5 bases outside the gene matches. The CDR3 region has the DNA TGTGCCAGCAGCTTCCTAGCGGGAGTTGGAGAGACCCAGTACTTC. This gives the protein CASSFLAGVGETQYF.

This chain connects TRBV19 to TRBJ2-2, with TRBD1 identical over 11 bases. J lost 6 bases, V lost 3 bases, and 6 bases had no gene match. This CDR3 is 16 amino acids long. In germline, CDR1 is LNHDA, CDR2 SQIVND (reference sequence). CDR3 amino acids: CASSILGTGGAGELFF. In DNA, the CDR3 is TGTGCCAGTAGTATTTTAGGGACAGGGGGAGCCGGGGAGCTGTTTTTT. The whole variable domain, filled in from reference TRBV19 and TRBJ2-2, reads DGGITQSPKYLFRKEGQNVTLSCEQNLNHDAMYWYRQDPGQGLRLIYYSQIVNDFQKGDIAEGYSVSREKKESFPLTVTSAQKNPTAFYLCASSILGTGGAGELFFGEGSRLTVL.

The chain couples TRBV7-2 to TRBJ1-6, with TRBD1 identical over 7 bases. V lost 5 bases to trimming and J lost 6 bases; unmatched junction nucleotides: 7. CDR1 SGHTA and CDR2 FQGNSA come from the germline V gene. The CDR3 runs to 15 residues. In DNA, the CDR3 is TGTGCCAGCAGCCCCACAGGGGTCTTTAATTCACCCCTCCACTTT. Translating gives CASSPTGVFNSPLHF.

The genes are TRBV10-3 and TRBJ2-7, with 9 bases fitting TRBD2. This CDR3 is 15 amino acids long. CDR1 and CDR2 (germline): ENHRY, SYGVKD. V shed 3 bases and J 3 bases; nucleotides not matched to a gene: 6. The CDR3 protein is CAISDFERGVYEQYF. CDR3 DNA: TGTGCCATCAGTGATTTTGAGCGGGGGGTCTACGAGCAGTACTTC.

The chain recombines TRBV3-1 (or the pseudogene TRBV3-2) with TRBJ1-2; D is perhaps TRBD1 (6 bases). V was clipped by 3 bases and J by 3 bases, with 11 bases between them. Germline CDR1 and CDR2: LGHDT and YNNKEL (reference sequence). The CDR3 totals 14 residues. This chain's CDR3 is CASSQQGSHYGYTF. CDR3 nucleotide sequence: TGTGCCAGCAGCCAGCAGGGGTCGCACTATGGCTACACCTTC.

This clone was seen a few times. This chain uses TRBV7-3 with TRBJ1-6, with D maybe TRBD1 (6 bases). Germline CDR1 reads SGHTA; CDR2 reads FQGTGA. Trimming removed 0 bases at V and 0 bases at J, with 12 bases between. The CDR3 covers 18 residues. The chain's CDR3 is CASSLTDDRPSYNSPLHF. CDR3 in DNA: TGTGCCAGCAGCTTAACCGACGACAGGCCCTCCTATAATTCACCCCTCCACTTT.

The chain uses TRBV7-9 and TRBJ2-2, with 8 bases identical to TRBD2. The CDR3 extends over 15 amino acids. The junction had 2 bases not matched to a gene; V was cut back by 5 bases and J by 0 bases. Germline CDR1 is SEHNR and CDR2 is FQNEAQ (reference sequence). The CDR3 here is CASSRAGANTGELFF. The CDR3, as DNA: TGTGCCAGCAGCCGAGCGGGAGCGAACACCGGGGAGCTGTTTTTT.

This chain joins TRBV15 and TRBJ1-2; weak D call: TRBD1 (6 bases). V was shortened by 0 bases and J by 6 bases, with 23 bases between the two germline ends. Germline-derived CDR1 and CDR2 are LNHNV and YYDKDF (reference sequence). The CDR3 extends over 18 amino acids. CDR3 DNA sequence: TGTGCCACCAGCAGAGATTTTTTTTGGAACCGACAGGCGGATGGCTACACCTTC. This gives the protein CATSRDFFWNRQADGYTF.

J is TRBJ2-5 and V is TRBV18, with a possible D match to TRBD1 (5 bases). The CDR3 is 13 residues long. Trimming removed 5 bases at V and 4 bases at J, with 11 bases between. Per germline, CDR1 KGHSH and CDR2 LQKENI. CDR3 nucleotide sequence: TGTGCCAGCTCATTGCAGGGTGGAGAGACCCAGTACTTC. Amino acid sequence: CASSLQGGETQYF.

The chain links TRBV7-2 to TRBJ1-2; D unclear. This CDR3 has 13 amino acids. V lost 3 bases, J lost 9 bases, and 14 bases lay in between. Germline CDR1 is SGHTA and CDR2 is FQGNSA. The CDR3: CASSLRSAGRYTF. The CDR3 nucleotides read TGTGCCAGCAGCTTGAGGTCCGCCGGTCGCTACACCTTC.

The genes are TRBV30 and TRBJ2-7, with D possibly matching TRBD2 (5 bases). V was pared by 3 bases and J by 2 bases, with 8 bases between. Germline V lookup: CDR1 GTSNPN, CDR2 SVGIG (reference sequence). The CDR3 runs to 12 residues. The CDR3 sequence: CAWRSGPYEQYF. CDR3 bases: TGTGCCTGGAGGAGCGGACCCTACGAGCAGTACTTC.

This clone came up once. This rearrangement joins TRBV28 to TRBJ1-2; D is undetermined. There are 15 residues in the CDR3. The V and J ends lost 6 bases and 4 bases respectively, with 18 bases between them. Germline assignment: CDR1 MDHEN and CDR2 SYDVKM. The CDR3 DNA sequence: TGTGCCAGCAGCCCCGTGGCAGGAGGCCCCTATGGCTACACCTTC. Encoded protein: CASSPVAGGPYGYTF.

The rearrangement joins TRBV7-9 to TRBJ2-1; TRBD1 matches 9 bases. The CDR3 is 13 amino acids. Trimming cost V 1 base and J 8 bases; bases outside gene matches: 0. Germline lookup yields CDR1 SEHNR and CDR2 FQNEAQ (reference sequence). The DNA of the CDR3 is TGTGCCAGCAGCTTAGGGACAGGGGATGAGCAGTTCTTC. Translating it yields CASSLGTGDEQFF.

The chain combines TRBV13 with TRBJ1-2; the D is unclear. V was pared by 0 bases and J by 5 bases, with 4 bases between. The CDR3 has 12 amino acids. Germline CDR1 is PRHDT and CDR2 is FYEKMQ (reference sequence). The CDR3 loop reads CASSLGGYGYTF. The CDR3 DNA reads TGTGCCAGCAGCTTAGGCGGGTATGGCTACACCTTC. The variable domain in full, with the rest retrieved from reference TRBV13 and TRBJ1-2, is AAGVIQSPRHLIKEKRETATLKCYPIPRHDTVYWYQQGPGQDPQFLISFYEKMQSDKGSIPDRFSAQQFSDYHSELNMSSLELGDSALYFCASSLGGYGYTFGSGTRLTVV.

This clone was found a few times. The V and J genes are TRBV4-3 and TRBJ2-1; D unclear. Trimming left V 0 bases short and J 0 bases short, with 12 bases between. The CDR3 totals 17 residues. The V gene's germline CDR1 is LGHNA and CDR2 YSLEER. CDR3 protein: CASSQDNEDYSYNEQFF. CDR3 DNA sequence: TGCGCCAGCAGCCAAGATAATGAGGATTACTCCTACAATGAGCAGTTCTTC.

This clone occurred once. This chain links TRBV2 with TRBJ2-7, with TRBD2 identical over 11 bases. Trimming cost V 0 bases and J 7 bases; bases outside gene matches: 11. The CDR3 consists of 17 residues. Germline values: CDR1 SNHLY, CDR2 FYNNEI. The CDR3 DNA reads TGTGCCAGCAGTGAAGCTCGTCAGGGACTAGCGGTCTGGGAGCAGTACTTC. Translated, it gives CASSEARQGLAVWEQYF.

V usage is TRBV4-2 and J usage is TRBJ2-7; a possible D gene is TRBD1 (5 bases). The CDR3 totals 17 residues. Trimming removed 0 bases from V and 2 bases from J, with 17 bases in between. Germline V gene data show CDR1 as LGHNA and CDR2 as YNFKEQ. CDR3 DNA sequence: TGTGCCAGCAGCCAAGAGGGCACGACAGCCAAACCCTACGAGCAGTACTTC. It encodes CASSQEGTTAKPYEQYF.

The rearrangement links TRBV5-1 to TRBJ2-5; TRBD2 is a possible D gene (6 bases). Germline V lookup: CDR1 SGHRS, CDR2 YFSETQ. Trimming left V 5 bases short and J 5 bases short, with 16 bases between. The CDR3 is made up of 14 amino acids. CDR3 in DNA: TGCGCCAGCAGGTGGGACTCCCGGGCGGAGACCCAGTACTTC. This gives the protein CASRWDSRAETQYF.

V gene TRBV18 combines with J gene TRBJ2-7; 10 bases match TRBD1. The CDR3 is 15 amino acids. Germline CDR1 reads KGHSH; CDR2 reads LQKENI. V lost 4 bases and J lost 2; bases outside the gene matches: 5. CDR3 nucleotides: TGTGCCAGCTCACAGACAGGGGGCAAAGCCTACGAGCAGTACTTC. It encodes CASSQTGGKAYEQYF.

This chain connects TRBV7-2 to TRBJ2-2, with a weak D call TRBD1 (6 bases). V lost 5 bases and J lost 7, with 17 bases in between. CDR1 and CDR2 from the germline V gene are SGHTA and FQGNSA. The CDR3 has 15 amino acids. Here the CDR3 reads CASSNTQGWDGELFF. In DNA, the CDR3 is TGTGCCAGCAGCAACACACAGGGTTGGGACGGGGAGCTGTTTTTT.

V is TRBV7-2 and J is TRBJ2-1; 9 positions agree with TRBD1. The CDR3 has 15 amino acids. Germline loops: CDR1 SGHTA, CDR2 FQGNSA. V was clipped by 5 bases and J by 9 bases; unmatched bases: 11. This chain's CDR3 is CASSPFEGQGTEQFF. CDR3 DNA sequence: TGTGCCAGCAGCCCTTTTGAGGGACAGGGTACTGAGCAGTTCTTC.

This clone has more than one count but fewer than ten. The rearrangement uses TRBV30 and TRBJ2-2; TRBD1 might be the D (5 bases). Trimming removed 5 bases at V and 1 base at J, with 8 bases between. Looked up from germline, CDR1 is GTSNPN and CDR2 is SVGIG (reference sequence). This CDR3 comprises 13 residues. CDR3 region: CAWSTVNTGELFF. For the CDR3, the DNA is TGTGCCTGGTCGACAGTGAACACCGGGGAGCTGTTTTTT.

This chain uses TRBV14 with TRBJ2-1; 7 nucleotides line up with TRBD1. The CDR3 is 16 amino acids. CDR1 and CDR2 from the germline V gene are SGHDN and FVKESK. The V and J ends lost 5 bases and 2 bases, in that order; junction bases with no gene match: 9. The CDR3 DNA reads TGTGCCAGCAGCTTGGCCAGTGGACAGGCCTACAATGAGCAGTTCTTC. Protein sequence: CASSLASGQAYNEQFF.

In this sample, this clone turned up once. The chain joins TRBV5-5 to TRBJ2-2; 8 positions agree with TRBD2. Germline-derived CDR1 and CDR2 are SGHKS and YYEKEE (reference sequence). This CDR3 spans 16 amino acids. The ends lost 5 bases at V and 2 bases at J; junction bases unmatched: 8. DNA of the CDR3: TGTGCCAGCAGATTGACTAGCGTCTCCAACACCGGGGAGCTGTTTTTT. It yields the protein CASRLTSVSNTGELFF.